These 5 T cell receptor beta chains were all obtained from the same sample, sequenced in a study of blood T cell repertoires in COVID-19. Only in-frame clones appear in the TCRdb table, and some are missing; sequencing was by immunoSEQ multiplex PCR. This sample yields tens of thousands of clones, of which roughly 76% are seen a single time; roughly a fifth belongs to the top ten. Source material: peripheral blood. These receptor sequences come from a man between 45 and 60 years old with active or convalescent COVID-19.

The rearrangement uses TRBV5-1 and TRBJ2-3; D not certain. This CDR3 is 15 amino acids long. Germline V lookup: CDR1 SGHRS, CDR2 YFSETQ. Deletions cut 0 bases from V and 3 bases from J, with 11 bases between. The CDR3 sequence: CASSLAPTNTDTQYF. The DNA of the CDR3 is TGCGCCAGCAGCTTGGCCCCAACTAATACAGATACGCAGTATTTT.

The genes are TRBV12-3 or TRBV12-4 and TRBJ2-5; 7 nucleotides align to TRBD1. V was pared by 6 bases and J by 7 bases, with 8 bases of the junction left unmatched. The CDR3 spans 13 residues. CDR3 nucleotides: TGTGCCAGCAGATCACAGGGGTTCGGGACCCAGTACTTC. Its protein is CASRSQGFGTQYF.

This clone was found once. One end of the junction varies from germline; a read error may be responsible. The chain uses TRBV19 and TRBJ1-6; TRBD1 agrees at 8 bases. The germline V gene has CDR1 LNHDA and CDR2 SQIVND (reference sequence). The CDR3 is 13 residues long. This CDR3 is CASSPSLGQAQRF. In nucleotides, the CDR3 is TGTGCCAGTAGCCCTAGCCTGGGACAGGCCCAGCGATTT. The full variable domain, its missing parts supplied by reference TRBV19 and TRBJ1-6, is DGGITQSPKYLFRKEGQNVTLSCEQNLNHDAMYWYRQDPGQGLRLIYYSQIVNDFQKGDIAEGYSVSREKKESFPLTVTSAQKNPTAFYLCASSPSLGQAQRFGNGTRLTVT.

V is TRBV18 and J is TRBJ1-2, with 7 positions matching TRBD1. CDR1 is KGHSH and CDR2 is LQKENI in the germline V gene. V shed 3 bases, J shed 4 bases, and the junction held 11 bases outside the gene matches. The CDR3 runs to 16 residues. This CDR3 is CASSPGQIRGTYGYTF. The CDR3 nucleotides are TGTGCCAGCTCACCGGGGCAAATCAGGGGGACCTATGGCTACACCTTC.

The rearrangement joins TRBV14 to TRBJ1-1; D is uncertain. Germline CDR1 reads SGHDN; CDR2 reads FVKESK. V was shortened by 1 base and J by 5 bases, with 17 bases between the two germline ends. This CDR3 comprises 16 residues. CDR3 amino acids: CASSQGYRSGGTEAFF. For the CDR3, the DNA is TGTGCCAGCAGCCAAGGCTACAGATCTGGTGGAACTGAAGCTTTCTTT.